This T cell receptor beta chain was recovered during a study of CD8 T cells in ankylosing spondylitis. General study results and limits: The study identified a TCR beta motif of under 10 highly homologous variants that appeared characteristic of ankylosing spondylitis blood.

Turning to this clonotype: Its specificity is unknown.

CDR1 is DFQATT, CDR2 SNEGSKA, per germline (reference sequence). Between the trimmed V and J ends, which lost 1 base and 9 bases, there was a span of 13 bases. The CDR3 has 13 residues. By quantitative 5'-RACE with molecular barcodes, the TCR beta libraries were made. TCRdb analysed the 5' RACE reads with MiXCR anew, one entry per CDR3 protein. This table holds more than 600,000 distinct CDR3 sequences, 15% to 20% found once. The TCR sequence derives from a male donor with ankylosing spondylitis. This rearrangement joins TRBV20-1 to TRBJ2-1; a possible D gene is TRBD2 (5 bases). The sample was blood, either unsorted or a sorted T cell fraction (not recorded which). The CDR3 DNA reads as TGCAGTGCTAGAGTGGCTAGCAAGGCTGAGCAGTTCTTC. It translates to CSARVASKAEQFF.